The 25 T cell receptor beta chains in this list originate from one sample, sequenced in a study of T cell responses to AZD1222 COVID-19 vaccine. The assay was immunoSEQ multiplex PCR, and TCRdb's table has in-frame clones only and misses some. Among 120,000 or so clones listed, approximately 86% were seen once. This specimen was peripheral blood, taken on day 0 of AZD1222 vaccination. Receptor source: an adult in good health.

This clone was recorded once. The chain couples TRBV11-2 to TRBJ2-3; no firm D call. The germline gives CDR1 SGHAT, CDR2 FQNNGV. V gave up 2 bases and J gave up 1 base, with 10 bases separating them. This CDR3 has 15 residues. The CDR3 reads CASSLIGQGTDTQYF. Here the CDR3 DNA reads TGTGCCAGCAGCTTAATCGGGCAGGGCACAGATACGCAGTATTTT. Based on the CDR3 plus reference TRBV11-2 and TRBJ2-3, the full variable domain is EAGVAQSPRYKIIEKRQSVAFWCNPISGHATLYWYQQILGQGPKLLIQFQNNGVVDDSQLPKDRFSAERLKGVDSTLKIQPAKLEDSAVYLCASSLIGQGTDTQYFGPGTRLTVL.

The chain uses TRBV6-2 or TRBV6-3 and TRBJ2-7, with D possibly being TRBD1 (6 bases). The CDR3 has 13 amino acids. Germline lookup yields CDR1 MNHEY and CDR2 SVGEGT. V was cut by 2 bases and J by 8 bases, with 13 bases left in between. The CDR3, as DNA: TGTGCCAGCAGTTACGGGGTCCAGGGGAAGCAGTACTTC. It is translated as CASSYGVQGKQYF.

Here the CDR3 reads CASSFIGAPNSPLHF. The CDR3, as DNA: TGTGCCAGCAGTTTTATAGGTGCCCCGAATTCACCCCTCCACTTT. The chain employs TRBV25-1 and TRBJ1-6; D is unresolved. Trimming took 5 bases from V and 7 from J, leaving 15 bases between them. The CDR3 runs 15 residues. Germline values: CDR1 MGHDK, CDR2 SYGVNS.

The V call is TRBV7-2, the J call TRBJ1-5; TRBD1 matches at 7 bases. The germline gives CDR1 SGHTA, CDR2 FQGNSA. Germline trimming cut 1 base from V and 6 bases from J; bases unmatched to any gene: 6. This CDR3 is 15 amino acids long. The CDR3 DNA reads TGTGCCAGCAGCTTAGAGGTAGGGGGCAGTCAGCCCCAGCATTTT. This translates into CASSLEVGGSQPQHF.

The J gene is TRBJ2-5, the V gene TRBV7-2; D is ambiguous. The germline gives CDR1 SGHTA, CDR2 FQGNSA. Trimming cost V 6 bases and J 4 bases, with 27 bases left between them. The CDR3 is 18 residues long. The CDR3: CASRLQVRAFPSPETQYF. The CDR3 DNA follows: TGTGCCAGCAGGCTTCAAGTCCGGGCCTTTCCTTCCCCAGAGACCCAGTACTTC.

The chain uses TRBV6-2 or TRBV6-3 and TRBJ1-4, with TRBD1 matching over 8 bases. Trimming at V came to 4 bases and at J to 8 bases, leaving 6 bases not matched to a gene. The CDR3 length is 14 residues. The germline CDR1 and CDR2 sequences are MNHEY and SVGEGT. This CDR3 reads CASSFQGAREKLFF. The CDR3, as DNA: TGTGCCAGCAGTTTCCAGGGGGCTCGGGAAAAACTGTTTTTT.

CDR3 bases: TGTGCCAGCAGTTTAATGCCGGGACGGAGGAATTCACCCCTCCACTTT. This codes for CASSLMPGRRNSPLHF. This sequence joins TRBV27 and TRBJ1-6; D might be TRBD1 (5 bases). Germline V gene lookup returns CDR1 MNHEY and CDR2 SMNVEV (reference sequence). V lost 2 bases to trimming and J lost 7 bases, with 15 bases between them. This CDR3 region has 16 residues.

Only a few counts were recorded for this clone. The chain combines TRBV5-8 with TRBJ1-2; D is uncertain. The V end was cut by 0 bases, the J end by 3 bases, with 12 bases between. The germline V gene encodes CDR1 SGHTS and CDR2 YDEGEE. The CDR3 contains 15 residues. The CDR3 region is CASSLGTSRDYGYTF. The CDR3 DNA is TGTGCCAGCAGCTTGGGGACCTCCCGGGACTATGGCTACACCTTC.

The V and J genes are TRBV9 and TRBJ2-2, with 7 nucleotides matching TRBD2. After removal of 0 bases from V and 1 base from J, the junction contained 3 bases not matched to a gene. The CDR3 contains 16 residues. Germline assignment: CDR1 SGDLS and CDR2 YYNGEE. CDR3 region: CASSVGGGENTGELFF. The DNA for the CDR3 is TGTGCCAGCAGCGTAGGCGGGGGAGAGAACACCGGGGAGCTGTTTTTT.

In this sample, this clone turned up once. This chain uses TRBV6-1 with TRBJ2-7; perhaps D is TRBD1 or TRBD2 (6 bases each). There are 14 residues in the CDR3. Germline lookup yields CDR1 MNHNS and CDR2 SASEGT. The V end was cut by 1 base, the J end by 6 bases, with 13 bases between. The CDR3 nucleotides are TGTGCCAGCAGTGAAGGACCGGGGGCGGTCGAGCAGTACTTC. Its protein is CASSEGPGAVEQYF.

The V and J genes are TRBV10-3 and TRBJ1-2, with TRBD1 matching 7 bases. The CDR3 is 12 residues long. Trimming at V came to 7 bases and at J to 2 bases, leaving 1 base not matched to a gene. Germline V lookup: CDR1 ENHRY, CDR2 SYGVKD. The CDR3 reads CAITQGNYGYTF. CDR3 bases: TGTGCCATCACACAGGGGAACTATGGCTACACCTTC.

The chain carries TRBV21-1 and TRBJ1-5; the D call TRBD1 from the table was never checked on the DNA. TRBV21-1 has pseudogene status. CDR3 size: 20 residues. CDR3 coding DNA: TGTGCCAGCAGCGAAAGCCGGGACAGGGGGTTTGTCGGGCCCAATCAGCCCCAGCATTTT. This sequence encodes CASSESRDRGFVGPNQPQHF.

V gene TRBV11-2 combines with J gene TRBJ1-5; D is possibly TRBD1 (5 bases). V was trimmed by 2 bases and J by 7 bases, leaving 9 bases between them. This CDR3 is 13 amino acids long. CDR1 is SGHAT, CDR2 FQNNGV, per germline. The chain's CDR3 is CASSLRGGQPQHF. In DNA, the CDR3 is TGTGCCAGCAGCTTACGGGGGGGACAGCCCCAGCATTTT.

V is TRBV12-2 and J is TRBJ2-1; the table calls TRBD2, which could not be checked here. TRBV12-2 corresponds to a pseudogene. The CDR3 extends over 17 amino acids. CDR3 protein: CASRSLAAATPWNEQFF. CDR3 DNA: TGTGCAAGTCGCTCCTTAGCGGCGGCTACCCCTTGGAATGAGCAGTTCTTC.

The gene calls are TRBV11-2 and TRBJ2-7; TRBD2 aligns across 8 bases. This CDR3 is built from 15 residues. Germline CDR1 and CDR2: SGHAT and FQNNGV. Germline trimming cut 0 bases from V and 0 bases from J; bases unmatched to any gene: 1. The CDR3 DNA sequence: TGTGCCAGCAGCTTAGATCTAGCGGGCTCCTACGAGCAGTACTTC. This encodes CASSLDLAGSYEQYF. Filled out from reference TRBV11-2 and TRBJ2-7, the complete variable domain reads EAGVAQSPRYKIIEKRQSVAFWCNPISGHATLYWYQQILGQGPKLLIQFQNNGVVDDSQLPKDRFSAERLKGVDSTLKIQPAKLEDSAVYLCASSLDLAGSYEQYFGPGTRLTVT.

About this clone: A read error is likely, as this CDR3 ends without the conserved phenylalanine or tryptophan. The limits of the CDR3 on the DNA are not certain, so only TCRdb's listed CDR3 is given. The rearrangement links TRBV11-2 to TRBJ1-5. The CDR3 region is 8 residues in length, termini included. Germline V gene lookup returns CDR1 SGHAT and CDR2 FQNNGV. CDR3 region: CASSLTKT.

This chain connects TRBV3-1 (or the pseudogene TRBV3-2) to TRBJ1-3, with D perhaps matching TRBD1 (6 bases). This CDR3 has 13 residues. V lost 3 bases, J lost 8 bases, and 11 bases lay in between. Germline lookup yields CDR1 LGHDT and CDR2 YNNKEL (reference sequence). The CDR3 region has the DNA TGTGCCAGCAGCCACACGGGGGGCCACACCATATATTTT. Its translation: CASSHTGGHTIYF.

The chain recombines TRBV6-5 with TRBJ1-2; 7 nucleotides line up with TRBD1. Germline assignment: CDR1 MNHEY and CDR2 SVGAGI. This CDR3 spans 11 amino acids. Germline trimming cut 8 bases from V and 4 bases from J; bases unmatched to any gene: 1. CDR3 protein: CASRDSYGYTF. The CDR3, as DNA: TGTGCCAGCCGGGACAGCTATGGCTACACCTTC.

There are a few counts of this clone. The V gene is TRBV6-2 or TRBV6-3, the J gene TRBJ2-2; D gene uncertain. The CDR3 sequence is 13 residues long. In germline, CDR1 is MNHEY, CDR2 SVGEGT. V gave up 5 bases and J gave up 8 bases, with 12 bases separating them. This CDR3 reads CASSGTDAGELFF. The CDR3 DNA is TGTGCCAGCAGTGGAACGGATGCTGGGGAGCTGTTTTTT.

The chain recombines TRBV5-6 with TRBJ1-1, with TRBD1 matching 8 bases. V lost 1 base, J lost 7 bases, and 12 bases stayed unmatched. The CDR3 sequence is 16 residues long. Germline V CDR1 and CDR2: SGHDT, YYEEEE. CDR3 DNA sequence: TGTGCCAGCAGCTTGAGGTCGGGCAGGGGGCAACTTGAAGCTTTCTTT. The encoded protein is CASSLRSGRGQLEAFF.

The chain combines TRBV9 with TRBJ1-2, with a weak D call TRBD1 (5 bases). The V gene's germline CDR1 is SGDLS and CDR2 YYNGEE. The CDR3 consists of 16 residues. Trimming left V 0 bases short and J 2 bases short, with 14 bases between. CDR3 sequence reads: CASSVAEWGVNYGYTF. The DNA of the CDR3 is TGTGCCAGCAGCGTAGCGGAGTGGGGGGTAAACTATGGCTACACCTTC.

J is TRBJ1-5 and V is TRBV6-5; D remains unclear. V shed 6 bases and J shed 0 bases, with 12 bases lying between them. From germline, CDR1 is MNHEY and CDR2 SVGAGI. The CDR3 covers 15 residues. The CDR3 sequence is CASRPTFSSNQPQHF. CDR3 coding DNA: TGTGCCAGCAGACCGACCTTCTCTAGCAATCAGCCCCAGCATTTT.

V gene TRBV28 combines with J gene TRBJ1-2, with D perhaps matching TRBD1 (6 bases). This CDR3 region has 16 residues. The V and J ends lost 7 bases and 7 bases respectively, with 25 bases between them. Germline values: CDR1 MDHEN, CDR2 SYDVKM. CDR3 sequence (DNA): TGTGCCAGCACGGATCCGCAGGGGACTTTATCTCGTGGCTACACCTTC. Its translation: CASTDPQGTLSRGYTF.

The chain combines TRBV20-1 with TRBJ2-6, with unresolved D. The CDR3 spans 15 residues. Germline V gives CDR1 DFQATT, CDR2 SNEGSKA (reference sequence). V shed 3 bases and J shed 2 bases, with 11 bases lying between them. The CDR3 DNA is TGCAGTGCTAGTTTAGGCCCGACTGGGGCCAACGTCCTGACTTTC. Its translation is CSASLGPTGANVLTF.

The CDR3 bases are TGTGCCAGCAGCCTGACCGGCCAGTCCCGGGCAGATACGCAGTATTTT. It yields the protein CASSLTGQSRADTQYF. The chain joins TRBV3-1 (or the pseudogene TRBV3-2) to TRBJ2-3, with D unresolved. The CDR3 is 16 amino acids. The V and J ends lost 4 bases and 4 bases respectively, with 18 bases between them. CDR1 is LGHDT and CDR2 is YNNKEL in the germline V gene (reference sequence).